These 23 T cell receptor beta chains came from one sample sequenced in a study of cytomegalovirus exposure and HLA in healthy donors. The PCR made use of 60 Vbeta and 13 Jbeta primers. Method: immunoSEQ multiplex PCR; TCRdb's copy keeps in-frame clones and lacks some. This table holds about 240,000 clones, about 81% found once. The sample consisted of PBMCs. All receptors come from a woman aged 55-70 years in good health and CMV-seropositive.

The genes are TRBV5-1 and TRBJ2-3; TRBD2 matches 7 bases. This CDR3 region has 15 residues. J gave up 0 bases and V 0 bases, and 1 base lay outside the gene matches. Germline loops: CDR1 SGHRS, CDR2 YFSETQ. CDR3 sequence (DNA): TGCGCCAGCAGCTTGGGTAGCGGGAGCACAGATACGCAGTATTTT. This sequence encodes CASSLGSGSTDTQYF.

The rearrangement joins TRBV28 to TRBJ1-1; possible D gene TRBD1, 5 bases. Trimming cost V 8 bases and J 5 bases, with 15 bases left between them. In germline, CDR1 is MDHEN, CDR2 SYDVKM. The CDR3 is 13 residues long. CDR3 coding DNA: TGTGCCAGCTCTTGGACCAGACAGACTGAAGCTTTCTTT. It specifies CASSWTRQTEAFF.

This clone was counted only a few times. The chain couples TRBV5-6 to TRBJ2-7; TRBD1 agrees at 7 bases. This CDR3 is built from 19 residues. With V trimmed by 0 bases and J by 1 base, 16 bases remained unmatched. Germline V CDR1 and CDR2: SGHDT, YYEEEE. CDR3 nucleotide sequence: TGTGCCAGCAGCTTGGGGTCAGGGATCTCAACAGGGGCTTCCTACGAGCAGTACTTC. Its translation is CASSLGSGISTGASYEQYF.

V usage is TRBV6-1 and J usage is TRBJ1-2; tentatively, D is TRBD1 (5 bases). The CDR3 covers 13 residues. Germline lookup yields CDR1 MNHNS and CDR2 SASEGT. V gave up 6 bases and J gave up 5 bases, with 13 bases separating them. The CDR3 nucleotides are TGTGCCAGCAGCCTGGGGGGGGGTTATGGCTACACCTTC. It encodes CASSLGGGYGYTF.

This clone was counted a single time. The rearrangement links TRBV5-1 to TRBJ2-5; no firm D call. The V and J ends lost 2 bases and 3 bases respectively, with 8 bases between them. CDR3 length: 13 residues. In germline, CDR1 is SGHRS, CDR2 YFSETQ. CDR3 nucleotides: TGCGCCAGCAGCTTTTCATCAAAAGAGACCCAGTACTTC. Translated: CASSFSSKETQYF.

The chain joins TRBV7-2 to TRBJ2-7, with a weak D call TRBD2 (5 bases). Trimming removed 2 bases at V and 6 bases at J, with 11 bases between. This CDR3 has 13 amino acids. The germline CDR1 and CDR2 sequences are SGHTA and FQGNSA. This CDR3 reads CASSLSSVGEQYF. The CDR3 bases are TGTGCCAGCAGCTTAAGTAGCGTGGGCGAGCAGTACTTC.

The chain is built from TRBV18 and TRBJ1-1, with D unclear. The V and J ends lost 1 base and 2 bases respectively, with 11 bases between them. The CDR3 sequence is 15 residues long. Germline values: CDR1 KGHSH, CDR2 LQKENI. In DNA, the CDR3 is TGTGCCAGCTCACCACGGGAGGGCCAAAACACTGAAGCTTTCTTT. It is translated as CASSPREGQNTEAFF.

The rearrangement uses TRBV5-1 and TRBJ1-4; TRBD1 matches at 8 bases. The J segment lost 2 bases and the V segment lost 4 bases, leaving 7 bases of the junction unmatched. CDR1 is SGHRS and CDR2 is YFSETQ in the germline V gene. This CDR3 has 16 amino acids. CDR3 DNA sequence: TGCGCCAGCAGCCGGGGGACAGGTTGGACTAATGAAAAACTGTTTTTT. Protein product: CASSRGTGWTNEKLFF.

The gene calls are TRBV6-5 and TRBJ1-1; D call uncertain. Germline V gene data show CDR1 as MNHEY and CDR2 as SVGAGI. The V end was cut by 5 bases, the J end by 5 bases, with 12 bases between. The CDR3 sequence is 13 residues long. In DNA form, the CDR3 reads TGTGCCAGCAGTGTTCTCCCAGGAACTGAAGCTTTCTTT. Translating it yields CASSVLPGTEAFF.

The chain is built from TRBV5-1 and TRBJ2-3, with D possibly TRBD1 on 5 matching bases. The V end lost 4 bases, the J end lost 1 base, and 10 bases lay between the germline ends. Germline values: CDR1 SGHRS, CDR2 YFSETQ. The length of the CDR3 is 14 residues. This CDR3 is CASSEAGRTDTQYF. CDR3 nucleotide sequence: TGCGCCAGCAGCGAAGCAGGGCGCACAGATACGCAGTATTTT.

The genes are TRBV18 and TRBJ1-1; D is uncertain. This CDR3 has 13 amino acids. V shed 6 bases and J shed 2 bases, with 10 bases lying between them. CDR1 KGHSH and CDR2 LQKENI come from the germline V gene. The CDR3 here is CASSPKPNTEAFF. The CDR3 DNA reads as TGTGCCAGCTCTCCTAAGCCCAACACTGAAGCTTTCTTT. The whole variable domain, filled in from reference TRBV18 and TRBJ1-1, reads NAGVMQNPRHLVRRRGQEARLRCSPMKGHSHVYWYRQLPEEGLKFMVYLQKENIIDESGMPKERFSAEFPKEGPSILRIQQVVRGDSAAYFCASSPKPNTEAFFGQGTRLTVV.

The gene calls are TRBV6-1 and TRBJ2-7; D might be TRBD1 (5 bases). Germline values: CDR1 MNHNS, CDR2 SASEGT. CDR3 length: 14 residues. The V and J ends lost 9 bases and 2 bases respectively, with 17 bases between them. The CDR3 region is CASRNQGRTYEQYF. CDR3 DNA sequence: TGTGCCAGTCGGAACCAGGGTAGAACCTACGAGCAGTACTTC.

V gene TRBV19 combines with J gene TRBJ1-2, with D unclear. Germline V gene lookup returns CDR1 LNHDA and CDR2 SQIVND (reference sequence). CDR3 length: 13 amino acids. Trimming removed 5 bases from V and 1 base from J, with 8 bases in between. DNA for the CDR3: TGTGCCAGTAGTCAGACTGTTAACTATGGCTACACCTTC. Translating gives CASSQTVNYGYTF.

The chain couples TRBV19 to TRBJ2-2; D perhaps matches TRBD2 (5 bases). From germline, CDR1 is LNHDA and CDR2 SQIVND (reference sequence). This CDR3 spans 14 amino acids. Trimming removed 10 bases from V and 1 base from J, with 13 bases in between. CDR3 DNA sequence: TGTGCCACGAGGGCTCCCCAGAACACCGGGGAGCTGTTTTTT. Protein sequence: CATRAPQNTGELFF.

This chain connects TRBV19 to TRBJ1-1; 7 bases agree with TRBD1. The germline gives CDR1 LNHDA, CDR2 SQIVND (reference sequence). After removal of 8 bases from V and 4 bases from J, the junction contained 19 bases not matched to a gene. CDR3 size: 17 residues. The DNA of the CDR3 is TGTGCCAGTGGCTTGACAGGGACGAAACCAGTGGGCACTGAAGCTTTCTTT. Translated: CASGLTGTKPVGTEAFF.

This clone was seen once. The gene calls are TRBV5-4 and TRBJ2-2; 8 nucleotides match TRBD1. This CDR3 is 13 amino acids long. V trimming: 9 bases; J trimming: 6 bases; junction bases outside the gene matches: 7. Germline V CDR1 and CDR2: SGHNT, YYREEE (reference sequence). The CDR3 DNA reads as TGTGCCACCCGGACAGGGTTGGCCGGGGAGCTGTTTTTT. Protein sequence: CATRTGLAGELFF.

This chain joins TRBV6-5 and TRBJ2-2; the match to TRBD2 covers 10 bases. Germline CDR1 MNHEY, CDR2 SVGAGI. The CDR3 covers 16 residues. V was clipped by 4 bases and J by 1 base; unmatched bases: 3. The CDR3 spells CASSWTSGMNTGELFF. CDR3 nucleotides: TGTGCCAGCAGTTGGACTAGCGGTATGAACACCGGGGAGCTGTTTTTT.

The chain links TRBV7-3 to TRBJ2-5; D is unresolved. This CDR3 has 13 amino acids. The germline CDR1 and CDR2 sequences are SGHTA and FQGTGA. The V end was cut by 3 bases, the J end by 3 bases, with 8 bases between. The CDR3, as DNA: TGTGCCAGCAGCTTTACTAACGAAGAGACCCAGTACTTC. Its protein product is CASSFTNEETQYF. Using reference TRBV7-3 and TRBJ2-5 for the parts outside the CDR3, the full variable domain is GAGVSQTPSNKVTEKGKYVELRCDPISGHTALYWYRQSLGQGPEFLIYFQGTGAADDSGLPNDRFFAVRPEGSVSTLKIQRTERGDSAVYLCASSFTNEETQYFGPGTRLLVL.

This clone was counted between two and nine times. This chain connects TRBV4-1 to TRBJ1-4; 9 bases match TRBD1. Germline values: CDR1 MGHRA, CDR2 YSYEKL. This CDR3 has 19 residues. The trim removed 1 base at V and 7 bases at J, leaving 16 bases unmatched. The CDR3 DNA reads TGCGCCAGCAGCCAAGTAGGGGGACAGGGTTTCATCCGAGGTGAAAAACTGTTTTTT. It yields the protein CASSQVGGQGFIRGEKLFF.

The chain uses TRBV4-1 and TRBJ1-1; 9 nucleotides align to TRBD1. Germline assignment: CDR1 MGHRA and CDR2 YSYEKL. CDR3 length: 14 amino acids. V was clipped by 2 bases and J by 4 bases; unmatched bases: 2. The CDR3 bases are TGCGCCAGCAGCCAACGGACAGGGGTCACTGAAGCTTTCTTT. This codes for CASSQRTGVTEAFF.

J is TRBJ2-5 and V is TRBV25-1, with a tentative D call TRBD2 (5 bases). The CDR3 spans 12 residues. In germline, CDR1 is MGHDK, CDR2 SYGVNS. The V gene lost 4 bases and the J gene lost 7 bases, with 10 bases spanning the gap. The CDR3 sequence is CASSGAGWTQYF. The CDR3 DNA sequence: TGTGCCAGCAGTGGCGCGGGTTGGACCCAGTACTTC.

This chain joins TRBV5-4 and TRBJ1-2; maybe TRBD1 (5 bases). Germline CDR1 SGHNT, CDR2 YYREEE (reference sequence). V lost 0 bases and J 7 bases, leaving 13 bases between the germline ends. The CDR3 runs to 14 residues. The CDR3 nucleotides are TGTGCCAGCAGCTTGGATCGCAGGGTTAGTGGCTACACCTTC. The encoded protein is CASSLDRRVSGYTF.

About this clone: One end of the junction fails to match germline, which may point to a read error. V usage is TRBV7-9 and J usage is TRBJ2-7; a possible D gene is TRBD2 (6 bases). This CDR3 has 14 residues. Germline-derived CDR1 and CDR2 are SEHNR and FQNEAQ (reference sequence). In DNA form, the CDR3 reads TGTTCCAGCAGCCCCGGGACTTCCTCCTACGAGCAGTACTTC. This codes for CSSSPGTSSYEQYF.